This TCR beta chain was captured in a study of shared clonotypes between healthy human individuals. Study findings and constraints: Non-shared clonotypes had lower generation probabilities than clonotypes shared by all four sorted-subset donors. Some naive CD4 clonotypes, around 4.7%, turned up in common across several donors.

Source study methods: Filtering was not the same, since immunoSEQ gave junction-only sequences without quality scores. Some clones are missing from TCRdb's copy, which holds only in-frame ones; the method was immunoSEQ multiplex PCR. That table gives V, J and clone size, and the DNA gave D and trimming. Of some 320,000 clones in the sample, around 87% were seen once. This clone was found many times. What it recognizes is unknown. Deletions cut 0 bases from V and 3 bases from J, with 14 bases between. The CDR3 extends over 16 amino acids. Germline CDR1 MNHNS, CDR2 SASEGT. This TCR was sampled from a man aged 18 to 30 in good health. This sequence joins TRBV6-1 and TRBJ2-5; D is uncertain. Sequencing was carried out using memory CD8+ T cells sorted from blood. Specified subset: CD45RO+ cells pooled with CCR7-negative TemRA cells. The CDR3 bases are TGTGCCAGCAGTGAAGCGAATAGAGGAAAAAAAGAGACCCAGTACTTC. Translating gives CASSEANRGKKETQYF.